Each of the 10 T cell receptor beta chains below was sequenced from the same sample in a study of CD8 T cells in ankylosing spondylitis. Study-level findings and limits: The study identified a TCR beta motif of several highly homologous variants that appeared characteristic of ankylosing spondylitis blood.

For these TCRs, the target antigens are not known. Each CDR3 protein is one row after TCRdb ran MiXCR on the 5' RACE reads. Altogether about 480,000 distinct CDR3 sequences are present, roughly 17% being singletons, with the ten largest covering approximately 1%. Specimen: blood, either unsorted or a sorted T cell fraction (not recorded which). The receptors derive from a male donor with ankylosing spondylitis.

This clonotype was recorded many times. The V call is TRBV29-1, the J call TRBJ2-7; D assignment may be TRBD1 or TRBD2 (5 bases each). The CDR3 spans 12 residues. The V gene lost 6 bases and the J gene lost 6 bases, with 15 bases spanning the gap. Per germline, CDR1 SQVTM and CDR2 ANQGSEA. Here the CDR3 reads CSVGTAGPEQYF. CDR3 sequence (DNA): TGCAGCGTGGGGACGGCGGGTCCCGAGCAGTACTTC.

This chain links TRBV28 with TRBJ1-6, with D maybe TRBD1 (6 bases). The V end was cut by 8 bases, the J end by 10 bases, with 15 bases between. Per the germline V gene, CDR1 is MDHEN and CDR2 is SYDVKM. This CDR3 region has 13 residues. The CDR3 reads CASGQQARSPLHF. The CDR3 DNA reads TGTGCCAGCGGACAGCAGGCTCGGTCACCCCTCCACTTT.

In its sample, this clonotype was seen a few times. The rearrangement joins TRBV27 to TRBJ2-3; 10 bases align to TRBD2. The CDR3 is made up of 15 amino acids. CDR1 is MNHEY, CDR2 SMNVEV, per germline (reference sequence). V gave up 5 bases and J gave up 6 bases; unmatched junction bases: 8. CDR3 nucleotides: TGTGCCAGCAGTATAGGGACTAGCGTGAAGGATACGCAGTATTTT. This sequence encodes CASSIGTSVKDTQYF.

This clonotype was counted only a few times. The genes are TRBV6-2 or TRBV6-3 and TRBJ2-3; TRBD2 aligns across 13 bases. Looked up from germline, CDR1 is MNHEY and CDR2 is SVGEGT. The CDR3 has 22 amino acids. Trimming cost V 6 bases and J 1 base; bases outside gene matches: 22. CDR3 protein: CASRRRIYTSGGDSYGTDTQYF. The CDR3 DNA reads as TGTGCCAGCAGGCGCCGAATTTACACTAGCGGGGGGGACTCGTACGGCACAGATACGCAGTATTTT.

The chain carries TRBV6-5 and TRBJ2-1, with a weak D call TRBD2 (5 bases). This CDR3 comprises 12 residues. Germline values: CDR1 MNHEY, CDR2 SVGAGI. V dropped 6 bases and J dropped 9 bases, with 12 bases sitting between them. CDR3 protein: CASSPAGIEQFF. The CDR3 DNA reads as TGTGCCAGCAGCCCCGCCGGGATTGAGCAGTTCTTC.

This clonotype came up a few times. The V call is TRBV6-5, the J call TRBJ1-1; 8 bases map to TRBD1. There are 17 residues in the CDR3. Germline V gene data show CDR1 as MNHEY and CDR2 as SVGAGI. With 2 bases clipped from V and 1 base from J, the junction kept 9 bases outside the gene matches. The CDR3 is CASSYPEQGQGNTEAFF. CDR3 DNA sequence: TGTGCCAGCAGTTACCCAGAACAAGGACAGGGGAACACTGAAGCTTTCTTT.

This clonotype was detected a few times. The rearrangement links TRBV12-3 or TRBV12-4 to TRBJ1-1; TRBD1 matches at 11 bases. V shed 5 bases and J 1 base; nucleotides not matched to a gene: 6. There are 16 residues in the CDR3. The CDR3 reads CASSLWTGGTNTEAFF. Written as DNA, the CDR3 is TGTGCCAGCAGTCTTTGGACAGGGGGCACGAACACTGAAGCTTTCTTT.

The chain is built from TRBV19 and TRBJ2-1; 9 bases map to TRBD2. The junction had 4 bases not matched to a gene; V was cut back by 3 bases and J by 13 bases. The CDR3 runs to 12 residues. Germline V lookup: CDR1 LNHDA, CDR2 SQIVND (reference sequence). This CDR3 reads CASSIISGSQFF. CDR3 sequence (DNA): TGTGCCAGTAGTATCATTAGCGGGAGTCAGTTCTTC.

V usage is TRBV7-9 and J usage is TRBJ1-1; D is ambiguous. The CDR3 contains 12 residues. Germline lookup yields CDR1 SEHNR and CDR2 FQNEAQ (reference sequence). Trimming cost V 4 bases and J 5 bases, with 8 bases left between them. The chain's CDR3 is CASSSKGTEAFF. The DNA of the CDR3 is TGTGCCAGCAGCTCCAAGGGAACTGAAGCTTTCTTT.

This chain joins TRBV3-1 and TRBJ2-7, with 7 bases that match TRBD2. Germline V gene data show CDR1 as LGHDT and CDR2 as YNNKEL (reference sequence). The CDR3 loop spans 15 amino acids. V gave up 4 bases and J gave up 0 bases; unmatched junction bases: 6. CDR3 in amino acids: CASSPRAGNSYEQYF. The CDR3 nucleotides are TGTGCCAGCAGCCCCCGAGCGGGAAACTCCTACGAGCAGTACTTC.